These 2 T cell receptor beta chains share one sample of origin, sequenced in a study of blood T cell repertoires in COVID-19. Produced via immunoSEQ multiplex PCR; TCRdb's table is partial and in-frame only. The data hold roughly 300,000 clones, with around 87% observed a single time. Sequencing was performed on peripheral blood. These receptors were taken from a woman aged 45-60 years who had recovered from COVID-19.

V and J are TRBV27 and TRBJ2-1; 8 nucleotides align to TRBD2. CDR1 is MNHEY, CDR2 SMNVEV, per germline (reference sequence). With 6 bases clipped from V and 7 bases from J, the junction kept 8 bases outside the gene matches. CDR3 size: 14 residues. CDR3 region: CASRGLAGLNEQFF. The CDR3 nucleotides read TGTGCCAGCAGGGGTCTAGCGGGCCTAAATGAGCAGTTCTTC.

This chain joins TRBV7-9 and TRBJ1-4; D may be TRBD1 (5 bases). Germline V lookup: CDR1 SEHNR, CDR2 FQNEAQ (reference sequence). The germline V and J ends were trimmed by 3 bases and 3 bases, with 8 bases remaining between them. CDR3 size: 14 residues. The DNA for the CDR3 is TGTGCCAGCAGCTTCGGGGGAGCTAATGAAAAACTGTTTTTT. Residues: CASSFGGANEKLFF.